The present entry profiles one T cell receptor (beta chain) with its context. The data derive from a study of regulatory T cells in long-lasting Graves disease. The time point was: persistent/refractory GD, antithyroid drugs over 5 years with positive TRAb. PBMC-derived RNA was used for the TCR library. Library construction for TCR beta used iRepertoire HTBI primers and Arm-PCR of CDR3 regions. From the multiplex PCR reads, TCRdb called clonotypes with MiXCR, one entry per CDR3 protein. The table lists hundreds of thousands of distinct CDR3 sequences, 30% of them singletons. This sequence was found in a female donor with Graves disease. The sequencing here drew on peripheral blood mononuclear cells (PBMCs), taken when the disease was refractory, from a patient treated with antithyroid drugs.

The CDR3 DNA reads as TGTGCCAGCAGCTTGGGGGACACAAACCCGAACACTGAAGCTTTCTTT. Amino acids: CASSLGDTNPNTEAFF. V and J are TRBV5-4 and TRBJ1-1; perhaps TRBD1 as D (6 bases). Germline assignment: CDR1 SGHNT and CDR2 YYREEE (reference sequence). V dropped 0 bases and J dropped 1 base, with 13 bases sitting between them. This CDR3 comprises 16 residues.